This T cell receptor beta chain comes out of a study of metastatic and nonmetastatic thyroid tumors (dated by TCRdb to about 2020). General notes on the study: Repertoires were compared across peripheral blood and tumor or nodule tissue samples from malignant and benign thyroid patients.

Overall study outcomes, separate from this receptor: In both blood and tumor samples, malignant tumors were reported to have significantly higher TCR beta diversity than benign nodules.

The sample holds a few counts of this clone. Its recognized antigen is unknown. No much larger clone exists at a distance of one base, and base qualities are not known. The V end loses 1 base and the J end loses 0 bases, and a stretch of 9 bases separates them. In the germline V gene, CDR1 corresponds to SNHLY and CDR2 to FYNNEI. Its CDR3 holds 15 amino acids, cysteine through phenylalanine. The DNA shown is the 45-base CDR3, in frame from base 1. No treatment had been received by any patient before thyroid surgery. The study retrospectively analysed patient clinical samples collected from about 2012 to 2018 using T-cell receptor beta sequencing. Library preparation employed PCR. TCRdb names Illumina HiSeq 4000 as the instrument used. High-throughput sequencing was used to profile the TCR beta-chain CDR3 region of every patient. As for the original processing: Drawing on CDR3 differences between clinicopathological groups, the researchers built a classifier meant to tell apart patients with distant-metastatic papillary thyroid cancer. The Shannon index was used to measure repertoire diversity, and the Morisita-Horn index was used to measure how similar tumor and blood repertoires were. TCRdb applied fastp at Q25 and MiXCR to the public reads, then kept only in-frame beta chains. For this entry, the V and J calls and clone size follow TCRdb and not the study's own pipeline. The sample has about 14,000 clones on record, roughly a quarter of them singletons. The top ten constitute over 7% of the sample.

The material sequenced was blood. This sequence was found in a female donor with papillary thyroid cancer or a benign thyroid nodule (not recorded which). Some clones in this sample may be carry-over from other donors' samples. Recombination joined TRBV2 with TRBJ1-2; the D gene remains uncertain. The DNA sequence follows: TGTGCCAGCAGTGAAGAGTTTGCAGCTAACTATGGCTACACCTTC. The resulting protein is CASSEEFAANYGYTF.